The 4 T cell receptor beta chains reported below all come from one sample, sequenced in a study of OX40 agonist ivuxolimab in advanced cancers. Generated by immunoSEQ multiplex PCR, the TCRdb table keeps only in-frame clones and is missing some. The table shows 13,000 to 15,000 clones, with 76% occurring only once. The sample here was CD4+ or CD8+ T cells sorted from blood, taken in a trial of the OX40 agonist ivuxolimab. The receptors were gathered from an adult with an advanced solid tumor such as melanoma, head and neck, liver or kidney cancer.

The chain employs TRBV20-1 and TRBJ1-2, with D uncertain. This CDR3 region has 11 residues. Per the germline V gene, CDR1 is DFQATT and CDR2 is SNEGSKA (reference sequence). Trimming removed 6 bases from V and 6 bases from J, with 11 bases in between. CDR3 in DNA: TGCAGTGCGCCTGCCTTTAATGGCTACACCTTC. Its translation is CSAPAFNGYTF.

The rearrangement links TRBV4-2 to TRBJ2-5, with 9 bases lining up with TRBD2. J was trimmed by 5 bases and V by 5 bases; bases with no gene match: 6. Looked up from germline, CDR1 is LGHNA and CDR2 is YNFKEQ. This CDR3 is 14 amino acids long. DNA of the CDR3: TGTGCCAGCAGCATACTAGCGGGCATGGAGACCCAGTACTTC. It yields the protein CASSILAGMETQYF.

This chain connects TRBV7-9 to TRBJ2-5; D is unresolved. The CDR3 loop spans 12 amino acids. In germline, CDR1 is SEHNR, CDR2 FQNEAQ (reference sequence). The V gene lost 11 bases and the J gene lost 0 bases, with 10 bases spanning the gap. CDR3 in DNA: TGTGCCGAAGGACGGTACCAAGAGACCCAGTACTTC. This encodes CAEGRYQETQYF.

The chain joins TRBV7-2 to TRBJ2-1; D may be TRBD1 or TRBD2 (6 bases each). The CDR3 loop spans 14 amino acids. CDR1 and CDR2 (germline): SGHTA, FQGNSA. Trimming removed 3 bases at V and 6 bases at J, with 12 bases between. CDR3 sequence: CASSLGGLGNEQFF. The CDR3 DNA follows: TGTGCCAGCAGCTTGGGGGGCCTTGGCAATGAGCAGTTCTTC.